Sequencing of this T cell receptor (beta chain) was carried out in a study of T-cell reconstitution after alpha-beta-depleted transplantation in children. General study results and limits: Newly made T cells mostly supplied T-cell counts and diversity one year after transplant. Certain patients had high TCRbeta diversity at day 60, and it came from recipient T cells and thymic progenitors that survived. Expanded clones from the graft, numbering several hundred, reportedly supplied alpha-beta T cells about two months after transplant.

There are 13 residues in the CDR3. V shed 11 bases and J shed 3 bases, with 16 bases lying between them. Germline V gives CDR1 KGHDR, CDR2 SFDVKD. A library of TCRbeta sequences, prepared with unique molecular identifiers, was generated. TCRdb called the PCR reads again in MiXCR, with one record for every CDR3 protein. The sample includes more than 200,000 distinct CDR3 sequences, approximately 24% seen only once; the top ten take 4% to 5.5%. About this clonotype itself: Its matching antigen is unknown.

This chain connects TRBV24-1 to TRBJ2-7; D is undetermined. The source of this sequence is a female patient aged 2-15 years who had a stem cell transplant for congenital amegakaryocytic thrombocytopenia, so the T cells may come from the graft donor. The sequencing here drew on PBMCs, mostly from graft donor cells, taken 360 days after TCRalphabeta/CD19-depleted stem cell transplant. CDR3 sequence (DNA): TGTGCCATAGATGGACCGCCAGACTACGAGCAGTACTTC. Protein product: CAIDGPPDYEQYF.